A single sample is the source of the 30 T cell receptor beta chains below, sequenced in a study of blood T cell repertoires in COVID-19. TCRdb's table, derived via immunoSEQ multiplex PCR, lists solely in-frame clones and lacks some. Of roughly 250,000 clones in the sample, about four fifths were seen once. The sequenced sample consisted of peripheral blood. The receptors stem from a man aged 50 to 60 with active or convalescent COVID-19.

V is TRBV7-8 and J is TRBJ2-1; TRBD2 is a possible D gene (6 bases). Trimming left V 4 bases short and J 0 bases short, with 13 bases between. CDR3 length: 16 amino acids. CDR1 and CDR2 (germline): SGHVS, FQNEAQ. CDR3: CASSSGPGSSYNEQFF. In nucleotides, the CDR3 is TGTGCCAGCAGCTCGGGTCCCGGGAGCTCCTACAATGAGCAGTTCTTC.

J is TRBJ2-2 and V is TRBV5-4, with D possibly TRBD2 on 6 matching bases. The CDR3 runs to 13 residues. Germline CDR1 is SGHNT and CDR2 is YYREEE (reference sequence). Trimming removed 9 bases at V and 8 bases at J, with 17 bases between. CDR3 protein: CATGAGPAGELFF. In DNA form, the CDR3 reads TGTGCCACCGGGGCGGGGCCGGCTGGGGAGCTGTTTTTT. Using reference TRBV5-4 and TRBJ2-2 for the parts outside the CDR3, the full variable domain is ETGVTQSPTHLIKTRGQQVTLRCSSQSGHNTVSWYQQALGQGPQFIFQYYREEENGRGNFPPRFSGLQFPNYSSELNVNALELDDSALYLCATGAGPAGELFFGEGSRLTVL.

This clone came up a few times. This chain links TRBV30 with TRBJ1-2; 7 nucleotides agree with TRBD1. The CDR3 loop spans 11 amino acids. V was clipped by 5 bases and J by 7 bases; unmatched bases: 4. The germline V gene has CDR1 GTSNPN and CDR2 SVGIG (reference sequence). The CDR3 region is CAWGGGGGYTF. The CDR3 DNA reads TGTGCCTGGGGAGGGGGCGGTGGCTACACCTTC.

The J gene is TRBJ1-2, the V gene TRBV24-1; D is unclear. The CDR3 has 14 residues. V lost 5 bases, J lost 0 bases, and 9 bases lay in between. In germline, CDR1 is KGHDR, CDR2 SFDVKD. DNA of the CDR3: TGTGCCACCAGTGCACGGGAAGCTAACTATGGCTACACCTTC. Translation: CATSAREANYGYTF.

V gene TRBV19 combines with J gene TRBJ1-2; D perhaps matches TRBD1 (5 bases). The CDR3 is 13 residues long. The germline V and J ends were trimmed by 3 bases and 5 bases, with 10 bases remaining between them. CDR1 and CDR2 (germline): LNHDA, SQIVND (reference sequence). CDR3 sequence reads: CASSIREGYGYTF. DNA for the CDR3: TGTGCCAGTAGTATCAGGGAGGGGTATGGCTACACCTTC.

The V and J genes are TRBV3-1 (or the pseudogene TRBV3-2) and TRBJ2-7; possibly TRBD2 for D (5 bases). This CDR3 is built from 18 residues. CDR1 LGHDT and CDR2 YNNKEL come from the germline V gene (reference sequence). The V end was cut by 2 bases, the J end by 0 bases, with 20 bases between. CDR3 amino acids: CASSQLGGGGMSSYEQYF. CDR3 nucleotide sequence: TGTGCCAGCAGCCAACTCGGAGGCGGCGGTATGAGCTCCTACGAGCAGTACTTC.

V gene TRBV10-3 combines with J gene TRBJ1-1; D is possibly TRBD1 (5 bases). CDR1 and CDR2 (germline): ENHRY, SYGVKD. The CDR3 has 14 residues. The V gene lost 3 bases and the J gene lost 5 bases, with 13 bases spanning the gap. DNA of the CDR3: TGTGCCATCAGTGAAAAGGGAGGGGTAACTGAAGCTTTCTTT. Residues: CAISEKGGVTEAFF.

The CDR3 nucleotides read TGTGCCAGCAGCTACCCCGTCGCGGGCCCACGGGATGAGCAGTTCTTC. It codes for CASSYPVAGPRDEQFF. V usage is TRBV7-9 and J usage is TRBJ2-1; a possible D gene is TRBD2 (5 bases). Trimming removed 4 bases at V and 8 bases at J, with 21 bases between. The germline CDR1 and CDR2 sequences are SEHNR and FQNEAQ (reference sequence). This CDR3 has 16 amino acids.

This clone has more than one count but fewer than ten. The rearrangement joins TRBV6-5 to TRBJ1-6; no clear D gene. The CDR3 sequence is 14 residues long. The V end lost 0 bases, the J end lost 7 bases, and 7 bases lay between the germline ends. Germline CDR1 MNHEY, CDR2 SVGAGI. CDR3 protein: CASSYSLENSPLHF. CDR3 DNA sequence: TGTGCCAGCAGTTACTCGCTAGAAAATTCACCCCTCCACTTT.

The gene calls are TRBV5-6 and TRBJ1-2; D unclear. The length of the CDR3 is 12 residues. Trimming pared 1 base from V and 8 bases from J, leaving 9 bases between. Per germline, CDR1 SGHDT and CDR2 YYEEEE. CDR3 coding DNA: TGTGCCAGCAGCTTGAGTTTGGGCGGCTACACCTTC. This sequence encodes CASSLSLGGYTF. Filled out from reference TRBV5-6 and TRBJ1-2, the complete variable domain reads DAGVTQSPTHLIKTRGQQVTLRCSPKSGHDTVSWYQQALGQGPQFIFQYYEEEERQRGNFPDRFSGHQFPNYSSELNVNALLLGDSALYLCASSLSLGGYTFGSGTRLTVV.

The gene calls are TRBV19 and TRBJ1-6, with 9 bases lining up with TRBD1. Per germline, CDR1 LNHDA and CDR2 SQIVND (reference sequence). The CDR3 is made up of 13 amino acids. J was trimmed by 8 bases and V by 7 bases; bases with no gene match: 3. The CDR3 DNA is TGTGCCAGTAAGGACAGGGGTTATTCACCCCTCCACTTT. It specifies CASKDRGYSPLHF.

This clone was seen just once. The rearrangement uses TRBV6-2 or TRBV6-3 and TRBJ2-7, with D possibly matching TRBD1 (6 bases). Germline CDR1 and CDR2: MNHEY and SVGEGT. Trimming removed 6 bases from V and 1 base from J, with 10 bases in between. The CDR3 consists of 13 residues. CDR3 region: CASSWDKSYEQYF. The CDR3 nucleotides read TGTGCCAGCAGCTGGGACAAGTCCTACGAGCAGTACTTC.

The CDR3 reads CATRKGQGTREQFF. The CDR3 DNA reads TGTGCCACCCGGAAGGGACAGGGGACTCGGGAGCAGTTCTTC. V is TRBV19 and J is TRBJ2-1; 10 positions match TRBD1. CDR3 length equals 14 residues. With 10 bases clipped from V and 10 bases from J, the junction kept 13 bases outside the gene matches. Germline V gene data show CDR1 as LNHDA and CDR2 as SQIVND (reference sequence).

The V gene is TRBV4-1, the J gene TRBJ2-7; 11 positions agree with TRBD2. Trimming took 4 bases from V and 2 from J; bases not matched to a gene: 4. Germline V gene sequence: CDR1 MGHRA, CDR2 YSYEKL. This CDR3 spans 15 amino acids. In DNA, the CDR3 is TGCGCCAGCAGCCTCGGGACTAGCGGAACCTACGAGCAGTACTTC. Translation gives CASSLGTSGTYEQYF.

This chain connects TRBV6-1 to TRBJ1-5; D might be TRBD1 (6 bases). CDR3 length equals 16 residues. V was clipped by 0 bases and J by 7 bases, with 16 bases between them. Germline CDR1 and CDR2: MNHNS and SASEGT. The DNA for the CDR3 is TGTGCCAGCAGTGAAGCGAGAGGGGGTTTCTGGCAGCCCCAGCATTTT. Amino acid sequence: CASSEARGGFWQPQHF.

J is TRBJ1-1 and V is TRBV25-1; TRBD1 matches 7 bases. The trim removed 5 bases at V and 11 bases at J, leaving 11 bases unmatched. The CDR3 has 13 amino acids. Germline assignment: CDR1 MGHDK and CDR2 SYGVNS. Written as DNA, the CDR3 is TGTGCCAGCAGTCCTGGAGGGGGCGAGCGGGCTTTCTTT. Its protein product is CASSPGGGERAFF.

V usage is TRBV19 and J usage is TRBJ2-3; 15 bases match TRBD2. Germline assignment: CDR1 LNHDA and CDR2 SQIVND (reference sequence). With V trimmed by 6 bases and J by 0 bases, 10 bases remained unmatched. The CDR3 has 19 residues. CDR3 nucleotide sequence: TGTGCCAGTAGCCCTCCGGGACTAGCGGGGGGACGTAGCACAGATACGCAGTATTTT. It codes for CASSPPGLAGGRSTDTQYF.

This clone was seen a handful of times. The V and J genes are TRBV2 and TRBJ1-1; possibly TRBD1 for D (6 bases). The ends were cut back, 5 bases at V and 0 bases at J, with 7 bases in the middle. Germline V CDR1 and CDR2: SNHLY, FYNNEI. The CDR3 loop spans 13 amino acids. CDR3 region: CASSQGMNTEAFF. Written as DNA, the CDR3 is TGTGCCAGCAGTCAGGGGATGAACACTGAAGCTTTCTTT.

V is TRBV27 and J is TRBJ1-1, with 11 positions matching TRBD1. CDR3 length equals 14 residues. After removal of 7 bases from V and 5 bases from J, the junction contained 6 bases not matched to a gene. Looked up from germline, CDR1 is MNHEY and CDR2 is SMNVEV (reference sequence). CDR3 region: CASTRDRGLTEAFF. CDR3 in DNA: TGTGCCAGCACCCGGGACAGGGGGTTGACTGAAGCTTTCTTT.

This clone was observed a few times. This sequence joins TRBV30 and TRBJ1-2; D gene unclear. Germline values: CDR1 GTSNPN, CDR2 SVGIG (reference sequence). The CDR3 totals 8 residues. The ends were cut back, 6 bases at V and 6 bases at J, with 2 bases in the middle. The chain's CDR3 is CACNGYTF. CDR3 in DNA: TGTGCCTGCAATGGCTACACCTTC.

The CDR3 loop reads CAWSVGIQTEAFF. DNA of the CDR3: TGTGCCTGGAGTGTGGGTATACAGACTGAAGCTTTCTTT. This sequence joins TRBV30 and TRBJ1-1; no reliable D call. CDR3 length equals 13 residues. The V and J ends lost 0 bases and 5 bases respectively, with 10 bases between them. Germline lookup yields CDR1 GTSNPN and CDR2 SVGIG (reference sequence). Full variable domain (remainder filled in from reference TRBV30 and TRBJ1-1): SQTIHQWPATLVQPVGSPLSLECTVEGTSNPNLYWYRQAAGRGLQLLFYSVGIGQISSEVPQNLSASRPQDRQFILSSKKLLLSDSGFYLCAWSVGIQTEAFFGQGTRLTVV.

This clone was observed a single time. V usage is TRBV6-2 or TRBV6-3 and J usage is TRBJ2-1, with unresolved D. Trimming pared 0 bases from V and 8 bases from J, leaving 5 bases between. CDR1 is MNHEY and CDR2 is SVGEGT in the germline V gene. The CDR3 is 12 residues long. The CDR3 region has the DNA TGTGCCAGCAGTTACTCGCGCCATGAGCAGTTCTTC. Its protein is CASSYSRHEQFF.

V usage is TRBV5-1 and J usage is TRBJ1-4; 10 bases are shared with TRBD1. Trimming at V came to 0 bases and at J to 7 bases, leaving 6 bases not matched to a gene. Germline lookup yields CDR1 SGHRS and CDR2 YFSETQ. The CDR3 spans 16 residues. DNA of the CDR3: TGCGCCAGCAGCTTGGGCCCGGGACAGGGGAGTGAAAAACTGTTTTTT. This translates into CASSLGPGQGSEKLFF.

The J gene is TRBJ1-6, the V gene TRBV6-5, with D unclear. V dropped 6 bases and J dropped 10 bases, with 13 bases sitting between them. The CDR3 runs to 13 residues. The germline V gene encodes CDR1 MNHEY and CDR2 SVGAGI. The CDR3, as DNA: TGTGCCAGCAGGGAGGGCGAGGGCTCACCCCTCCACTTT. This codes for CASREGEGSPLHF.

The chain carries TRBV30 and TRBJ1-3; tentative D call: TRBD1 (6 bases). From germline, CDR1 is GTSNPN and CDR2 SVGIG (reference sequence). Trimming left V 4 bases short and J 4 bases short, with 20 bases between. This CDR3 is built from 16 residues. Written as DNA, the CDR3 is TGTGCCTGGACTAGCATTACGGGACAAAAAGGAAACACCATATATTTT. As protein: CAWTSITGQKGNTIYF.

The CDR3 protein is CARRGNTEAFF. The CDR3 coding sequence is TGTGCCCGAAGGGGCAACACTGAAGCTTTCTTT. This sequence joins TRBV30 and TRBJ1-1, with D maybe TRBD1 (5 bases). Germline CDR1 reads GTSNPN; CDR2 reads SVGIG (reference sequence). V was clipped by 8 bases and J by 2 bases, with 9 bases between them. This CDR3 comprises 11 residues.

The chain carries TRBV14 and TRBJ2-7, with D hard to call. V lost 4 bases and J 3 bases, leaving 10 bases between the germline ends. The germline CDR1 and CDR2 sequences are SGHDN and FVKESK. The CDR3 runs 13 residues. The CDR3: CASSRRSRYEQYF. For the CDR3, the DNA is TGTGCCAGCAGCCGCCGAAGCCGCTACGAGCAGTACTTC.

The V gene is TRBV29-1, the J gene TRBJ2-3; 8 bases match TRBD1. Trimming took 3 bases from V and 3 from J; bases not matched to a gene: 5. CDR3 length equals 14 residues. CDR1 SQVTM and CDR2 ANQGSEA come from the germline V gene. Here the CDR3 DNA reads TGCAGCGTTGAGGCCAGGGGGCGAACAGATACGCAGTATTTT. It is translated as CSVEARGRTDTQYF.

The chain couples TRBV11-3 to TRBJ2-7; 15 bases agree with TRBD2. The junction had 3 bases not matched to a gene; V was cut back by 4 bases and J by 5 bases. Germline V lookup: CDR1 SGHNT, CDR2 YENEEA. The CDR3 covers 15 residues. The CDR3 here is CASSSRTSGGDEQYF. The CDR3 nucleotides are TGTGCCAGCAGCTCTCGGACTAGCGGGGGGGACGAGCAGTACTTC. Using reference TRBV11-3 and TRBJ2-7 for the parts outside the CDR3, the full variable domain is EAGVVQSPRYKIIEKKQPVAFWCNPISGHNTLYWYLQNLGQGPELLIRYENEEAVDDSQLPKDRFSAERLKGVDSTLKIQPAELGDSAVYLCASSSRTSGGDEQYFGPGTRLTVT.

This rearrangement joins TRBV4-3 to TRBJ2-7, with D possibly TRBD1 on 6 matching bases. Germline-derived CDR1 and CDR2 are LGHNA and YSLEER. The V and J ends lost 0 bases and 2 bases respectively, with 11 bases between them. The CDR3 loop spans 15 amino acids. In DNA form, the CDR3 reads TGCGCCAGCAGCCAAGAGACAGGTTCCGCCTACGAGCAGTACTTC. It codes for CASSQETGSAYEQYF.